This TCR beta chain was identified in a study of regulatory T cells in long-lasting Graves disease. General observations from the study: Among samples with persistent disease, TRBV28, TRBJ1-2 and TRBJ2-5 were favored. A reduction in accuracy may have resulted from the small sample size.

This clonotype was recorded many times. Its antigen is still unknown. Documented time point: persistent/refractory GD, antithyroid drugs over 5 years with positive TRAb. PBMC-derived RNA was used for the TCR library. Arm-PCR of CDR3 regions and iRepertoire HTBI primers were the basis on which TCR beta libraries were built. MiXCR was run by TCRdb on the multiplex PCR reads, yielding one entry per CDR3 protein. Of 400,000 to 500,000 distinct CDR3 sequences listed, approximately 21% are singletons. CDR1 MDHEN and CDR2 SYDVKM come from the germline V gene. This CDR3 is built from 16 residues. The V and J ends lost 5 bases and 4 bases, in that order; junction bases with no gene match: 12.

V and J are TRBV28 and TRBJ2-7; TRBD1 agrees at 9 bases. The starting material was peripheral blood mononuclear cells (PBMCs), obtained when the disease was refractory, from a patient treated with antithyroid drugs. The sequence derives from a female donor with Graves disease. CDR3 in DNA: TGTGCCAGCAGTCCTATCCTCCGGGACAGGGTTTACGAGCAGTACTTC. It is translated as CASSPILRDRVYEQYF. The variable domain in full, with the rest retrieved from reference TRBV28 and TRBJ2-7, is DVKVTQSSRYLVKRTGEKVFLECVQDMDHENMFWYRQDPGLGLRLIYFSYDVKMKEKGDIPEGYSVSREKKERFSLILESASTNQTSMYLCASSPILRDRVYEQYFGPGTRLTVT.